The 30 T cell receptor beta chains reported below all come from one sample, sequenced in a study of cytomegalovirus exposure and HLA in healthy donors. The PCR had 60 Vbeta and 13 Jbeta primers. Assay used: immunoSEQ multiplex PCR; TCRdb lists only in-frame clones, some missing. The profile shows over 130,000 clones, approximately 85% of them singletons. Sequenced: PBMCs. The receptors derive from a woman in her forties in good health and CMV-seronegative.

This clone is a singleton in its sample. The J gene is TRBJ2-7, the V gene TRBV30; 13 nucleotides agree with TRBD2. CDR1 and CDR2 (germline): GTSNPN, SVGIG (reference sequence). The V and J ends lost 2 bases and 9 bases, in that order; junction bases with no gene match: 7. The CDR3 totals 14 residues. CDR3 residues: CAWSIGLAGVGQYF. The CDR3 DNA reads TGTGCCTGGAGTATAGGACTAGCGGGAGTGGGGCAGTACTTC.

The V and J genes are TRBV11-3 and TRBJ2-5; 10 bases fit TRBD1. This CDR3 region has 14 residues. Per the germline V gene, CDR1 is SGHNT and CDR2 is YENEEA. J lost 5 bases, V lost 4 bases, and 4 bases had no gene match. CDR3 sequence reads: CASSSTGGRETQYF. CDR3 DNA sequence: TGTGCCAGCAGCTCGACAGGGGGCAGGGAGACCCAGTACTTC.

The J gene is TRBJ2-1, the V gene TRBV30; D might be TRBD1 (5 bases). Trimming removed 8 bases from V and 4 bases from J, with 9 bases in between. This CDR3 is built from 11 residues. Germline CDR1 GTSNPN, CDR2 SVGIG (reference sequence). The CDR3 DNA sequence: TGTGCCCGAAGGGGATACAATGAGCAGTTCTTC. Its translation: CARRGYNEQFF.

This chain joins TRBV28 and TRBJ1-2; D remains ambiguous. The CDR3 runs to 14 residues. V was clipped by 6 bases and J by 0 bases, with 11 bases between them. CDR1 MDHEN and CDR2 SYDVKM come from the germline V gene. In DNA form, the CDR3 reads TGTGCCAGCAGCCGGAGCCTCGCTAACTATGGCTACACCTTC. Translating gives CASSRSLANYGYTF.

The CDR3 sequence is CASSPRLTAGGDTQYF. CDR3 sequence (DNA): TGCGCCAGCAGCCCCCGGCTAACAGCGGGAGGAGATACGCAGTATTTT. The chain joins TRBV5-1 to TRBJ2-3, with 9 bases matching TRBD2. This CDR3 has 16 amino acids. The V gene end was trimmed by 4 bases and the J gene end by 5 bases; junction bases not matched to a gene: 11. Germline-derived CDR1 and CDR2 are SGHRS and YFSETQ. Together with reference TRBV5-1 and TRBJ2-3, the CDR3 gives the full variable domain: KAGVTQTPRYLIKTRGQQVTLSCSPISGHRSVSWYQQTPGQGLQFLFEYFSETQRNKGNFPGRFSGRQFSNSRSEMNVSTLELGDSALYLCASSPRLTAGGDTQYFGPGTRLTVL.

This rearrangement joins TRBV5-1 to TRBJ2-1, with 10 bases matching TRBD2. CDR1 is SGHRS, CDR2 YFSETQ, per germline. V lost 0 bases, J lost 7 bases, and 7 bases stayed unmatched. This CDR3 has 16 residues. Written as DNA, the CDR3 is TGCGCCAGCAGCTTGGCGGTAGCGGGAGGTAAGAATGAGCAGTTCTTC. This gives the protein CASSLAVAGGKNEQFF.

The chain recombines TRBV6-5 with TRBJ1-5, with TRBD1 matching over 9 bases. The V gene end was trimmed by 6 bases and the J gene end by 6 bases; junction bases not matched to a gene: 6. CDR1 is MNHEY and CDR2 is SVGAGI in the germline V gene. This CDR3 spans 14 amino acids. The CDR3 sequence: CASRKQGAGQPQHF. The CDR3 DNA reads TGTGCCAGCAGAAAACAGGGGGCAGGTCAGCCCCAGCATTTT.

The chain carries TRBV19 and TRBJ1-5, with D unresolved. CDR1 and CDR2 from the germline V gene are LNHDA and SQIVND (reference sequence). CDR3 length: 14 residues. The V gene lost 3 bases and the J gene lost 7 bases, with 13 bases spanning the gap. The CDR3 protein is CASSIVAGRQPQHF. CDR3 in DNA: TGTGCCAGTAGTATTGTAGCGGGGAGGCAGCCCCAGCATTTT.

This clone showed up just a few times. The J gene is TRBJ1-3, the V gene TRBV6-1; TRBD1 is a possible D gene (5 bases). Germline CDR1 and CDR2: MNHNS and SASEGT. V lost 2 bases to trimming and J lost 1 base, with 21 bases between them. The CDR3 runs 19 residues. The CDR3 here is CASSEIQVSPSGSGNTIYF. The CDR3 DNA sequence: TGTGCCAGCAGTGAAATACAGGTTTCCCCGTCTGGTTCTGGAAACACCATATATTTT.

In its sample, this clone was seen once. This chain connects TRBV28 to TRBJ1-6, with 7 bases aligning to TRBD1. In germline, CDR1 is MDHEN, CDR2 SYDVKM. The CDR3 runs 13 residues. J gave up 10 bases and V 6 bases, and 6 bases lay outside the gene matches. Here the CDR3 reads CASRDRVGSPLHF. CDR3 nucleotide sequence: TGTGCCAGCAGAGACAGGGTCGGCTCACCCCTCCACTTT.

This clone has only a few counts. The rearrangement links TRBV7-2 to TRBJ2-7; possibly TRBD2 for D (7 bases). V shed 6 bases and J shed 3 bases, with 21 bases lying between them. CDR3 length: 16 amino acids. Germline V gene lookup returns CDR1 SGHTA and CDR2 FQGNSA. CDR3 region: CASSPGGLAKSYEQYF. The CDR3 coding sequence is TGTGCCAGCAGTCCCGGGGGGCTAGCGAAGAGCTACGAGCAGTACTTC.

The V call is TRBV7-8, the J call TRBJ2-6; 9 bases line up with TRBD1. Trimming cost V 3 bases and J 1 base; bases outside gene matches: 7. Germline V gene lookup returns CDR1 SGHVS and CDR2 FQNEAQ. The CDR3 loop spans 18 amino acids. The CDR3 is CASSFGTGRTSGANVLTF. In DNA form, the CDR3 reads TGTGCCAGCAGCTTTGGGACAGGGAGAACATCTGGGGCCAACGTCCTGACTTTC.

The V call is TRBV9, the J call TRBJ2-1; 10 bases are a match to TRBD2. In germline, CDR1 is SGDLS, CDR2 YYNGEE. The CDR3 covers 15 residues. J was trimmed by 3 bases and V by 2 bases; bases with no gene match: 2. The CDR3 region has the DNA TGTGCCAGCAGCGTCGGGACTAGCGACTACAATGAGCAGTTCTTC. This translates into CASSVGTSDYNEQFF.

J is TRBJ2-3 and V is TRBV11-3, with a possible D match to TRBD2 (6 bases). The CDR3 runs 14 residues. Looked up from germline, CDR1 is SGHNT and CDR2 is YENEEA. Trimming removed 7 bases from V and 4 bases from J, with 15 bases in between. CDR3 in amino acids: CASNPWTTSDTQYF. The CDR3 DNA sequence: TGTGCCAGCAACCCCTGGACTACCTCAGATACGCAGTATTTT.

This chain uses TRBV5-4 with TRBJ1-2; D is undetermined. Germline CDR1 SGHNT, CDR2 YYREEE (reference sequence). The ends were cut back, 0 bases at V and 6 bases at J, with 12 bases in the middle. The CDR3 has 14 amino acids. CDR3 in amino acids: CASSLVASLHGYTF. The CDR3, as DNA: TGTGCCAGCAGCTTGGTCGCGAGTTTACATGGCTACACCTTC.

The V call is TRBV5-1, the J call TRBJ2-3, with D possibly TRBD2 on 5 matching bases. Trimming removed 4 bases from V and 2 bases from J, with 8 bases in between. CDR3 size: 13 residues. The germline V gene encodes CDR1 SGHRS and CDR2 YFSETQ. The CDR3 bases are TGCGCCAGCAGCAAACGGGACACAGATACGCAGTATTTT. Protein product: CASSKRDTDTQYF.

This rearrangement joins TRBV5-8 to TRBJ1-1; tentatively, D is TRBD1 (6 bases). The V gene lost 2 bases and the J gene lost 5 bases, with 22 bases spanning the gap. CDR1 and CDR2 from the germline V gene are SGHTS and YDEGEE. This CDR3 is built from 17 residues. CDR3 in DNA: TGTGCCAGCAGCTTTGGATATTTTTCAGGGGTATGGACTGAAGCTTTCTTT. Protein product: CASSFGYFSGVWTEAFF.

This chain links TRBV5-1 with TRBJ1-5; D gene unclear. The ends were cut back, 3 bases at V and 4 bases at J, with 11 bases in the middle. In germline, CDR1 is SGHRS, CDR2 YFSETQ. This CDR3 is 14 amino acids long. The CDR3 sequence is CASSSDGGNQPQHF. DNA for the CDR3: TGCGCCAGCAGCTCTGATGGCGGGAATCAGCCCCAGCATTTT.

V is TRBV5-6 and J is TRBJ2-7; tentatively, D is TRBD2 (6 bases). Germline V gives CDR1 SGHDT, CDR2 YYEEEE. V was trimmed by 1 base and J by 6 bases, leaving 11 bases between them. The CDR3 totals 13 residues. The CDR3 DNA sequence: TGTGCCAGCAGCTTGAGGCTAGCGATCGAGCAGTACTTC. This gives the protein CASSLRLAIEQYF.

V gene TRBV6-5 combines with J gene TRBJ2-5; a weak D match, TRBD1 (6 bases). CDR1 and CDR2 (germline): MNHEY, SVGAGI. The germline V and J ends were trimmed by 6 bases and 4 bases, with 18 bases remaining between them. This CDR3 has 15 residues. The CDR3 here is CASSPTSGVGETQYF. The CDR3 DNA reads TGTGCCAGCAGCCCAACCTCAGGGGTTGGAGAGACCCAGTACTTC.

The genes are TRBV5-4 and TRBJ2-7; the match to TRBD1 covers 8 bases. The CDR3 sequence is 14 residues long. The ends lost 1 base at V and 7 bases at J; junction bases unmatched: 7. Germline CDR1 and CDR2: SGHNT and YYREEE (reference sequence). The DNA of the CDR3 is TGTGCCAGCAGCTTGCCGGGACAGGCCCCTGAGCAGTACTTC. This gives the protein CASSLPGQAPEQYF.

On this clone itself: A junction end diverges from the germline sequence, so it may reflect a read error. CDR3 sequence: CAGRPYEQYF. Written as DNA, the CDR3 is TGTGCCGGCAGACCATACGAGCAGTACTTC. The genes are TRBV6-5 and TRBJ2-5, with D uncertain. Judging by the DNA end, TRBJ2-7 fits better; the J call may be wrong. This CDR3 contains 10 residues. CDR1 and CDR2 (germline): MNHEY, SVGAGI.

The gene calls are TRBV27 and TRBJ2-3, with D possibly being TRBD2 (6 bases). The CDR3 has 16 amino acids. The V end was cut by 4 bases, the J end by 3 bases, with 17 bases between. Germline assignment: CDR1 MNHEY and CDR2 SMNVEV (reference sequence). CDR3 residues: CASSSRTGEGTDTQYF. The CDR3 DNA reads TGTGCCAGCAGTTCGCGCACGGGAGAAGGTACAGATACGCAGTATTTT.

In this sample, this clone turned up a few times. The CDR3 coding sequence is TGCGCCAGCAGCGAACTTTATACGGGACACCCAAACTCCTACGAGCAGTACTTC. The encoded protein is CASSELYTGHPNSYEQYF. V gene TRBV5-1 combines with J gene TRBJ2-7, with D possibly being TRBD1 (6 bases). CDR3 length: 18 residues. V dropped 4 bases and J dropped 0 bases, with 23 bases sitting between them. The V gene's germline CDR1 is SGHRS and CDR2 YFSETQ.

This clone has more than one count but fewer than ten. The chain links TRBV30 to TRBJ1-1; D might be TRBD1 (6 bases). The germline V gene has CDR1 GTSNPN and CDR2 SVGIG (reference sequence). V lost 1 base and J 5 bases, leaving 11 bases between the germline ends. The CDR3 runs to 13 residues. The CDR3 nucleotides are TGTGCCTGGAGTGGAACAGGGAGTACTGAAGCTTTCTTT. It yields the protein CAWSGTGSTEAFF.

The V call is TRBV11-2, the J call TRBJ2-1, with D possibly being TRBD2 (5 bases). The V gene's germline CDR1 is SGHAT and CDR2 FQNNGV. Trimming left V 10 bases short and J 1 base short, with 11 bases between. The CDR3 covers 13 residues. DNA for the CDR3: TGTGCCACACGACGGGGATCCTACAATGAGCAGTTCTTC. As protein: CATRRGSYNEQFF.

The chain is built from TRBV6-4 and TRBJ1-4, with 9 bases fitting TRBD1. The CDR3 covers 15 residues. The junction had 4 bases not matched to a gene; V was cut back by 3 bases and J by 5 bases. The germline V gene has CDR1 MRHNA and CDR2 SNTAGT. CDR3 coding DNA: TGTGCCAGCAGTGAGACCGGGACAGGGAATGAAAAACTGTTTTTT. It yields the protein CASSETGTGNEKLFF.

The V call is TRBV7-2, the J call TRBJ2-5; 10 bases match TRBD1. The V segment lost 5 bases and the J segment 2 bases; nucleotides outside the gene matches: 2. From germline, CDR1 is SGHTA and CDR2 FQGNSA. This CDR3 comprises 14 residues. CDR3 DNA: TGTGCCAGCAGCCAGGACAGGGGGCAAGAGACCCAGTACTTC. Protein product: CASSQDRGQETQYF. The full variable domain, its missing parts supplied by reference TRBV7-2 and TRBJ2-5, is GAGVSQSPSNKVTEKGKDVELRCDPISGHTALYWYRQSLGQGLEFLIYFQGNSAPDKSGLPSDRFSAERTGGSVSTLTIQRTQQEDSAVYLCASSQDRGQETQYFGPGTRLLVL.

Written as DNA, the CDR3 is TGTGCCAGCAGCTTATCTGCAGGGGCGATGAACACTGAAGCTTTCTTT. It is translated as CASSLSAGAMNTEAFF. V usage is TRBV7-9 and J usage is TRBJ1-1; D may be TRBD1 (6 bases). The V and J ends lost 2 bases and 0 bases respectively, with 13 bases between them. This CDR3 has 16 amino acids. Germline loops: CDR1 SEHNR, CDR2 FQNEAQ (reference sequence).

The genes are TRBV6-1 and TRBJ2-3; 7 nucleotides agree with TRBD2. Germline-derived CDR1 and CDR2 are MNHNS and SASEGT. The CDR3 totals 14 residues. The ends lost 6 bases at V and 4 bases at J; junction bases unmatched: 7. CDR3 DNA sequence: TGTGCCAGCAGCCACGGGGGGAACGCAGATACGCAGTATTTT. Amino acids: CASSHGGNADTQYF.